The 30 T cell receptor beta chains reported below all come from one sample, sequenced in a study of T-cell reconstitution after alpha-beta-depleted transplantation in children. Unique molecular identifiers were incorporated during preparation of the TCRbeta library. TCRdb re-analysed the PCR reads in MiXCR, keeping a single row per CDR3 protein. The sample lists some 390,000 distinct CDR3 sequences, 20% occurring once. The sample was PBMCs from the stem cell graft donor, taken from the stem cell graft. Receptor source: a human donor who donated a stem cell graft to a child with acute myeloid leukemia.

This clonotype was found a few times. The rearrangement links TRBV15 to TRBJ2-7; maybe TRBD1 (6 bases). Germline-derived CDR1 and CDR2 are LNHNV and YYDKDF (reference sequence). Between the trimmed V and J ends, which lost 5 bases and 3 bases, there was a span of 14 bases. This CDR3 comprises 14 residues. The CDR3 here is CATSGMDSLYEQYF. The CDR3 DNA follows: TGTGCCACCAGCGGTATGGACAGTCTCTACGAGCAGTACTTC.

This clonotype was seen ten or more times. This chain connects TRBV7-8 to TRBJ2-2, with 8 nucleotides matching TRBD2. J was trimmed by 6 bases and V by 2 bases; bases with no gene match: 8. CDR1 and CDR2 (germline): SGHVS, FQNEAQ. This CDR3 spans 16 amino acids. The CDR3, as DNA: TGTGCCAGCAGCTTATCCCCAGCGGGAGTGCCCGGGGAGCTGTTTTTT. Amino acids: CASSLSPAGVPGELFF.

The V call is TRBV20-1, the J call TRBJ2-7, with D possibly being TRBD1 (6 bases). The length of the CDR3 is 14 residues. Germline V gives CDR1 DFQATT, CDR2 SNEGSKA (reference sequence). V was cut by 4 bases and J by 2 bases, with 15 bases left in between. DNA for the CDR3: TGCAGTGCTATGTCGAGGCAGGGGACCTACGAGCAGTACTTC. It yields the protein CSAMSRQGTYEQYF.

The rearrangement uses TRBV5-1 and TRBJ1-1, with 9 nucleotides matching TRBD1. The CDR3 is 15 amino acids. The germline V gene has CDR1 SGHRS and CDR2 YFSETQ. Unmatched junction bases numbered 7, after V lost 4 bases and J lost 3 bases. The CDR3 protein is CASSIIRDRDTEAFF. In nucleotides, the CDR3 is TGCGCCAGCAGCATCATCCGGGACAGGGACACTGAAGCTTTCTTT.

This clonotype turned up a few times. The V gene is TRBV29-1, the J gene TRBJ2-3; maybe TRBD2 (5 bases). The V gene's germline CDR1 is SQVTM and CDR2 ANQGSEA. V lost 1 base and J 0 bases, leaving 17 bases between the germline ends. CDR3 length: 17 amino acids. CDR3 amino acids: CSVEVGWRSGSTDTQYF. Written as DNA, the CDR3 is TGCAGCGTTGAAGTAGGGTGGAGGTCGGGGAGCACAGATACGCAGTATTTT.

The chain has TRBV4-3 and TRBJ2-1; D is undetermined. V lost 1 base to trimming and J lost 0 bases, with 10 bases between them. Germline CDR1 LGHNA, CDR2 YSLEER. The CDR3 has 16 residues. CDR3 sequence: CASSQGRVSSYNEQFF. CDR3 DNA sequence: TGCGCCAGCAGCCAAGGAAGGGTGAGCTCCTACAATGAGCAGTTCTTC.

This clonotype was seen more than once but under ten times. The chain uses TRBV27 and TRBJ2-3, with D perhaps TRBD1 (5 bases). Germline CDR1 reads MNHEY; CDR2 reads SMNVEV (reference sequence). This CDR3 spans 16 amino acids. Trimming took off 5 bases at V and 2 bases at J, with 17 bases between the two ends. CDR3: CASSPQQDTYTDTQYF. CDR3 bases: TGTGCCAGCAGTCCCCAACAGGACACCTACACAGATACGCAGTATTTT.

The chain joins TRBV27 to TRBJ2-1; D is uncertain. Germline CDR1 MNHEY, CDR2 SMNVEV (reference sequence). Trimming removed 6 bases at V and 1 base at J, with 7 bases between. This CDR3 has 13 amino acids. For the CDR3, the DNA is TGTGCCAGCAGAAGGACGTCCTACAATGAGCAGTTCTTC. Residues: CASRRTSYNEQFF.

The chain joins TRBV7-9 to TRBJ1-4, with 7 bases that match TRBD1. With V trimmed by 7 bases and J by 0 bases, 2 bases remained unmatched. Germline loops: CDR1 SEHNR, CDR2 FQNEAQ (reference sequence). The CDR3 is made up of 14 amino acids. The DNA for the CDR3 is TGTGCCAGCACCGGGACAGCAACTAATGAAAAACTGTTTTTT. This gives the protein CASTGTATNEKLFF.

In this sample, this clonotype turned up a few times. This sequence joins TRBV24-1 and TRBJ2-4; maybe TRBD2 (5 bases). Trimming stripped 5 bases from V and 0 bases from J, with 13 bases between. This CDR3 is built from 16 residues. Germline values: CDR1 KGHDR, CDR2 SFDVKD. This chain's CDR3 is CATSGGPILAKNIQYF. In DNA form, the CDR3 reads TGTGCCACCAGTGGCGGGCCTATCCTAGCCAAAAACATTCAGTACTTC.

This clonotype has a handful of counts. V and J are TRBV11-1 and TRBJ2-7; D gene ambiguous. The CDR3 extends over 14 amino acids. V was pared by 7 bases and J by 3 bases, with 16 bases between. From germline, CDR1 is SGHAT and CDR2 FQDESV (reference sequence). For the CDR3, the DNA is TGTGCCAGCAAGGAAGAGAACAGCCTCTACGAGCAGTACTTC. Translating it yields CASKEENSLYEQYF.

V gene TRBV5-6 combines with J gene TRBJ2-7, with D tentatively TRBD2 (6 bases). Per germline, CDR1 SGHDT and CDR2 YYEEEE. The CDR3 spans 16 residues. The V and J ends lost 5 bases and 3 bases respectively, with 21 bases between them. CDR3 region: CASRPTRGRFIYEQYF. As DNA, the CDR3 is TGTGCCAGCAGGCCGACGCGGGGTCGGTTTATCTACGAGCAGTACTTC.

This clonotype was seen a handful of times. This chain links TRBV11-2 with TRBJ1-1; D is undetermined. In germline, CDR1 is SGHAT, CDR2 FQNNGV. Between the trimmed V and J ends, which lost 0 bases and 0 bases, there was a span of 5 bases. CDR3 length: 14 residues. The CDR3 region is CASSLDSVNTEAFF. In DNA form, the CDR3 reads TGTGCCAGCAGCTTAGACTCGGTGAACACTGAAGCTTTCTTT. Combining the CDR3 with reference TRBV11-2 and TRBJ1-1 gives the whole variable domain EAGVAQSPRYKIIEKRQSVAFWCNPISGHATLYWYQQILGQGPKLLIQFQNNGVVDDSQLPKDRFSAERLKGVDSTLKIQPAKLEDSAVYLCASSLDSVNTEAFFGQGTRLTVV.

This clonotype has a handful of counts. This chain joins TRBV7-2 and TRBJ2-1, with 9 bases matching TRBD2. V dropped 5 bases and J dropped 9; count of bases not matched to a gene: 11. Per germline, CDR1 SGHTA and CDR2 FQGNSA. The CDR3 has 15 residues. The CDR3: CASSRISGSSGEQFF. As DNA, the CDR3 is TGTGCCAGCAGCCGAATTAGCGGGAGTAGCGGTGAGCAGTTCTTC.

The genes are TRBV9 and TRBJ1-3; D perhaps matches TRBD1 (5 bases). Trimming took 4 bases from V and 2 from J, leaving 22 bases between them. CDR1 is SGDLS, CDR2 YYNGEE, per germline. The CDR3 covers 18 residues. CDR3 bases: TGTGCCAGCAGCCCCTCAACCCAAGACAGAATCGCTGGAAACACCATATATTTT. This codes for CASSPSTQDRIAGNTIYF.

The count of this clonotype is one. The chain employs TRBV12-3 or TRBV12-4 and TRBJ2-5; 8 nucleotides align to TRBD2. This CDR3 is 13 amino acids long. V shed 5 bases and J 5 bases; nucleotides not matched to a gene: 4. CDR3: CASSTGGDETQYF. The CDR3, as DNA: TGTGCCAGCAGTACCGGGGGGGATGAGACCCAGTACTTC.

The rearrangement uses TRBV12-3 or TRBV12-4 and TRBJ1-4, with 7 nucleotides matching TRBD1. The CDR3 runs 14 residues. J lost 8 bases, V lost 1 base, and 4 bases had no gene match. CDR3 protein: CASSLGGGAEKLFF. CDR3 sequence (DNA): TGTGCCAGCAGTTTAGGAGGGGGCGCGGAAAAACTGTTTTTT.

For the CDR3, the DNA is TGTGCCAGCAGCGCGCTTGACAGGGTCGCCTACAATGAGCAGTTCTTC. Protein: CASSALDRVAYNEQFF. This chain links TRBV5-4 with TRBJ2-1; TRBD1 matches at 7 bases. V shed 4 bases, J shed 2 bases, and the junction held 9 bases outside the gene matches. This CDR3 is built from 16 residues. Looked up from germline, CDR1 is SGHNT and CDR2 is YYREEE (reference sequence).

This chain joins TRBV12-3 or TRBV12-4 and TRBJ1-5, with 7 bases fitting TRBD1. This CDR3 is 14 amino acids long. V gave up 6 bases and J gave up 0 bases; unmatched junction bases: 2. The CDR3 sequence: CASSTGVSNQPQHF. The CDR3 coding sequence is TGTGCCAGCAGCACAGGGGTTAGCAATCAGCCCCAGCATTTT.

The sample holds a few counts of this clonotype. The chain recombines TRBV5-1 with TRBJ2-7; the match to TRBD2 covers 8 bases. Germline assignment: CDR1 SGHRS and CDR2 YFSETQ. After removal of 4 bases from V and 0 bases from J, the junction contained 6 bases not matched to a gene. The CDR3 has 15 residues. The CDR3 loop is CASSPTSDRSYEQYF. DNA of the CDR3: TGCGCCAGCAGCCCGACTAGCGACCGCTCCTACGAGCAGTACTTC.

The sample holds a few counts of this clonotype. The J gene is TRBJ2-7, the V gene TRBV20-1; 11 nucleotides line up with TRBD1. Germline-derived CDR1 and CDR2 are DFQATT and SNEGSKA (reference sequence). The CDR3 covers 16 residues. The V gene end was trimmed by 3 bases and the J gene end by 5 bases; junction bases not matched to a gene: 12. This chain's CDR3 is CSARDYPDRGRHEQYF. CDR3 DNA: TGCAGTGCTAGGGACTACCCGGACAGGGGGCGCCACGAGCAGTACTTC.

This clonotype came up a few times. This rearrangement joins TRBV7-8 to TRBJ1-4; D is possibly TRBD1 (5 bases). The V and J ends lost 3 bases and 5 bases respectively, with 13 bases between them. This CDR3 region has 15 residues. Germline V gives CDR1 SGHVS, CDR2 FQNEAQ. The CDR3 DNA follows: TGTGCCAGCAGCTTCGACAGATGGGGAAATGAAAAACTGTTTTTT. Its protein is CASSFDRWGNEKLFF. The full variable domain, with the rest looked up from reference TRBV7-8 and TRBJ1-4, is GAGVSQSPRYKVAKRGQDVALRCDPISGHVSLFWYQQALGQGPEFLTYFQNEAQLDKSGLPSDRFFAERPEGSVSTLKIQRTQQEDSAVYLCASSFDRWGNEKLFFGSGTQLSVL.

The chain is built from TRBV20-1 and TRBJ2-1, with 12 bases aligning to TRBD2. The germline CDR1 and CDR2 sequences are DFQATT and SNEGSKA (reference sequence). Trimming took 3 bases from V and 5 from J; bases not matched to a gene: 8. This CDR3 spans 16 amino acids. CDR3 in DNA: TGCAGTGCTAGGAAGACTAGCGGGAGCTTTAACAATGAGCAGTTCTTC. It codes for CSARKTSGSFNNEQFF.

This clonotype has a count of ten or more. DNA of the CDR3: TGCGCCAGCAGCCCGGGACAGGGAAGCAATGAGCAGTTCTTC. It encodes CASSPGQGSNEQFF. This chain uses TRBV5-1 with TRBJ2-1, with TRBD1 matching over 9 bases. J gave up 6 bases and V 4 bases, and 5 bases lay outside the gene matches. The CDR3 contains 14 residues. Germline lookup yields CDR1 SGHRS and CDR2 YFSETQ.

V and J are TRBV2 and TRBJ2-1; 10 nucleotides match TRBD1. Germline CDR1 is SNHLY and CDR2 is FYNNEI. After removal of 9 bases from V and 6 bases from J, the junction contained 8 bases not matched to a gene. The CDR3 totals 14 residues. CDR3 sequence reads: CASRDRGSRNEQFF. The CDR3 DNA reads TGTGCCAGTAGGGACAGGGGATCTCGCAATGAGCAGTTCTTC.

V and J are TRBV15 and TRBJ2-3, with TRBD2 identical over 7 bases. The CDR3 extends over 16 amino acids. V shed 1 base, J shed 2 bases, and the junction held 6 bases outside the gene matches. Germline loops: CDR1 LNHNV, CDR2 YYDKDF (reference sequence). The CDR3 loop reads CATSRVASGYTDTQYF. The DNA for the CDR3 is TGTGCCACCAGCAGAGTGGCTAGCGGATACACAGATACGCAGTATTTT.

The V call is TRBV6-1, the J call TRBJ2-1, with 9 bases identical to TRBD1. CDR1 MNHNS and CDR2 SASEGT come from the germline V gene. Germline trimming cut 6 bases from V and 6 bases from J; bases unmatched to any gene: 9. The CDR3 extends over 15 amino acids. The CDR3 DNA is TGTGCCAGCAGCTCTGGGACAGGGTTTTCCAATGAGCAGTTCTTC. The encoded protein is CASSSGTGFSNEQFF.

This clonotype was counted between two and nine times. The rearrangement uses TRBV12-3 or TRBV12-4 and TRBJ2-7, with D unclear. Trimming took off 8 bases at V and 2 bases at J, with 7 bases between the two ends. CDR3 length equals 11 residues. In DNA, the CDR3 is TGTGCCAGCGGCCAGACCTACGAGCAGTACTTC. Translation: CASGQTYEQYF.

This clonotype was counted only a few times. V is TRBV11-2 and J is TRBJ2-1, with TRBD2 as a possible D gene (6 bases). Germline lookup yields CDR1 SGHAT and CDR2 FQNNGV. The CDR3 is made up of 15 amino acids. The germline V and J ends were trimmed by 5 bases and 2 bases, with 13 bases remaining between them. The DNA of the CDR3 is TGTGCCAGCAGCCCCTTAGGGAGGCCCTACAATGAGCAGTTCTTC. It codes for CASSPLGRPYNEQFF.

This clonotype was counted a few times. V is TRBV28 and J is TRBJ2-5; TRBD1 matches at 9 bases. Germline CDR1 MDHEN, CDR2 SYDVKM. V was pared by 6 bases and J by 6 bases, with 14 bases of the junction left unmatched. The CDR3 has 16 residues. The CDR3 loop is CASRFSGTGWSKTQYF. The CDR3 DNA reads as TGTGCCAGCAGATTCTCTGGGACAGGGTGGTCGAAGACCCAGTACTTC.